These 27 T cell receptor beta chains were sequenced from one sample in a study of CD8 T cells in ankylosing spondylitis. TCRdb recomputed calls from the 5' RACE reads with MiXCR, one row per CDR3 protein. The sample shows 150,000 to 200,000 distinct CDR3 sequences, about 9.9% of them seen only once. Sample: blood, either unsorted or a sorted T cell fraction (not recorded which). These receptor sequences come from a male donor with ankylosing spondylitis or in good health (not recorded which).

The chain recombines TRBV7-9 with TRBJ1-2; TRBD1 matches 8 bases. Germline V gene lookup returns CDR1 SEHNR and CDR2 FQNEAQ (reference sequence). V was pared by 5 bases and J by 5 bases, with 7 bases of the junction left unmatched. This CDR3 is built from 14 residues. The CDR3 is CASSPGGLKYGYTF. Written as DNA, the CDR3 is TGTGCCAGCAGCCCAGGGGGCTTGAAGTATGGCTACACCTTC.

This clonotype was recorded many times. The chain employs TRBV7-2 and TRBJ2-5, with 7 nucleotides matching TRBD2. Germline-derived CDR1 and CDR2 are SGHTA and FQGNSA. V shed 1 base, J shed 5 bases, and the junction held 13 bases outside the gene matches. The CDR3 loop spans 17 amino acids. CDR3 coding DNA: TGTGCCAGCAGCTTAGGTTGGACTAGTGCGTTTCCCGAGACCCAGTACTTC. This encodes CASSLGWTSAFPETQYF.

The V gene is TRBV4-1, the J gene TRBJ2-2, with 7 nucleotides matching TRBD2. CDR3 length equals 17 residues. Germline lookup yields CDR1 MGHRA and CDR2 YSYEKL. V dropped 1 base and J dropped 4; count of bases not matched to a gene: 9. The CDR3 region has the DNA TGCGCCAGCAGCCAAGGAGGCAGGGAGGGGAGCACCGGGGAGCTGTTTTTT. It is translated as CASSQGGREGSTGELFF.

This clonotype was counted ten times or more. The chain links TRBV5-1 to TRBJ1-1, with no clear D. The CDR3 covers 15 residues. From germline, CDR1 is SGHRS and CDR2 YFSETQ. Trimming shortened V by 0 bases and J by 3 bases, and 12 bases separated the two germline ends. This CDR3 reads CASSLAAGRDTEAFF. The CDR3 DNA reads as TGCGCCAGCAGCTTGGCGGCAGGTAGAGACACTGAAGCTTTCTTT. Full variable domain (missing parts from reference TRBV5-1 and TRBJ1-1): KAGVTQTPRYLIKTRGQQVTLSCSPISGHRSVSWYQQTPGQGLQFLFEYFSETQRNKGNFPGRFSGRQFSNSRSEMNVSTLELGDSALYLCASSLAAGRDTEAFFGQGTRLTVV.

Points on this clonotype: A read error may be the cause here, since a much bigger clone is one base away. The DNA of the CDR3 is TGTGCCAGCAGCCTAGGGGTCTTGACAGCTATTAGCACAGATATGCAGTATTTT. Residues: CASSLGVLTAISTDMQYF. The V gene is TRBV7-6, the J gene TRBJ2-3, with a tentative D call TRBD1 (5 bases). The CDR3 runs to 18 residues. Germline V gene data show CDR1 as SGHVS and CDR2 as FNYEAQ.

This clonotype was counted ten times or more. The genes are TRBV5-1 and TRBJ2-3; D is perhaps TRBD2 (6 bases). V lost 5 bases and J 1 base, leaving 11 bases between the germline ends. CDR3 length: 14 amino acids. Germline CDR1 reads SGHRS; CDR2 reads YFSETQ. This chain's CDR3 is CASSWRDRTDTQYF. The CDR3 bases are TGCGCCAGCAGTTGGAGGGACCGCACAGATACGCAGTATTTT.

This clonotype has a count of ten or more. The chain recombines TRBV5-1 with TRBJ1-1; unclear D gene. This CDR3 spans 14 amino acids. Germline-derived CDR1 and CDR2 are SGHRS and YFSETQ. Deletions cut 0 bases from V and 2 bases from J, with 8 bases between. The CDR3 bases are TGCGCCAGCAGCTTGGGTCTCCAAAACACTGAAGCTTTCTTT. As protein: CASSLGLQNTEAFF.

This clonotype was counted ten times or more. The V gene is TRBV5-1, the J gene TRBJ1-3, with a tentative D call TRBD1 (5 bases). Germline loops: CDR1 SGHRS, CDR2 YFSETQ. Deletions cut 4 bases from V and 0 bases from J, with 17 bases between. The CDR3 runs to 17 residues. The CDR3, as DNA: TGCGCCAGCAGCAGCTCGGGGGGGACCAGCTCTGGAAACACCATATATTTT. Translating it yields CASSSSGGTSSGNTIYF.

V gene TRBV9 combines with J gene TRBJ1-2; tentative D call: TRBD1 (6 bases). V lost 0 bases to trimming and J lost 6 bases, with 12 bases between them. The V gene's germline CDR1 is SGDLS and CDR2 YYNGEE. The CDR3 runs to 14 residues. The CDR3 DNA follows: TGTGCCAGCAGCGTAGATTGGCAGGGGAATGGCTACACCTTC. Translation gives CASSVDWQGNGYTF.

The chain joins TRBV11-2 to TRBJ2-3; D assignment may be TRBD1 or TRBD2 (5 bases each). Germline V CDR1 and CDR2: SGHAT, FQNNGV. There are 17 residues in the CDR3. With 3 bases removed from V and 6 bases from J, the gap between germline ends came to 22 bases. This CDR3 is CASSFISGTAGGDTQYF. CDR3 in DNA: TGTGCCAGCAGCTTCATATCCGGGACGGCGGGCGGGGATACGCAGTATTTT.

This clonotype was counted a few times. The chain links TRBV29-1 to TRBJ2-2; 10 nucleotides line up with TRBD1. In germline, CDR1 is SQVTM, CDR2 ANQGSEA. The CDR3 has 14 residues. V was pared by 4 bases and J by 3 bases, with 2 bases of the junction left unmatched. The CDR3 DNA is TGCAGCGTTGGGGACAGGGGTGACACCGGGGAGCTGTTTTTT. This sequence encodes CSVGDRGDTGELFF.

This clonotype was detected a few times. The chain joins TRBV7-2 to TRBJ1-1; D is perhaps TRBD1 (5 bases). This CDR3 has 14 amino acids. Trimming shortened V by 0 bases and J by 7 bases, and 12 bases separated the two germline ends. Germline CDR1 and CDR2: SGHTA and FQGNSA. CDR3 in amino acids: CASSLAMAGLEAFF. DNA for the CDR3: TGTGCCAGCAGCTTAGCGATGGCAGGGCTTGAAGCTTTCTTT.

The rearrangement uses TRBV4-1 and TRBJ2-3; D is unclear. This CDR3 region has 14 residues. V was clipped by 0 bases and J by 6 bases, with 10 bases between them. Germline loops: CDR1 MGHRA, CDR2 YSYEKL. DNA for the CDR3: TGCGCCAGCAGCCAAGAGGGTAGCTGGGATACGCAGTATTTT. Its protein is CASSQEGSWDTQYF.

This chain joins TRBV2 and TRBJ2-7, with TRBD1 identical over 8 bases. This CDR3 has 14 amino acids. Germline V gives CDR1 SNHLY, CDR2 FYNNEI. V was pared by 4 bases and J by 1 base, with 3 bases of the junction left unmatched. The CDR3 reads CASSARTGSYEQYF. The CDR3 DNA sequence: TGTGCCAGCAGTGCAAGGACAGGGTCCTACGAGCAGTACTTC.

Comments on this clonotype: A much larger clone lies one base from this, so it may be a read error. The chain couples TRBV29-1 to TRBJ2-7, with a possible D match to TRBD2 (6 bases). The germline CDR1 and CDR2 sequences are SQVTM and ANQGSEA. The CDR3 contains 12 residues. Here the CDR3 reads CSARRENYEQHF. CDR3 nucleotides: TGCAGCGCCCGGAGGGAGAACTACGAGCAGCACTTC.

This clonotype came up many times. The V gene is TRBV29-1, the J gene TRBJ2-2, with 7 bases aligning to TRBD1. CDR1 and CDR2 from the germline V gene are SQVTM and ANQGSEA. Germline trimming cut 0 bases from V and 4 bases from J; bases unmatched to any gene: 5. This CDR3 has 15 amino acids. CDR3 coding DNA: TGCAGCGTTGAAGATCAGGGGGATCGCACCGGGGAGCTGTTTTTT. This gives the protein CSVEDQGDRTGELFF.

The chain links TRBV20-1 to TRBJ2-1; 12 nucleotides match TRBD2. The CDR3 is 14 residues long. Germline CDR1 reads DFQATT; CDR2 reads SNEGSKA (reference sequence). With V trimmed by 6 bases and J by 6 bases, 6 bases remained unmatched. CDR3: CSADSLAGGNEQFF. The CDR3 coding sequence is TGCAGTGCGGACTCACTAGCGGGAGGCAATGAGCAGTTCTTC.

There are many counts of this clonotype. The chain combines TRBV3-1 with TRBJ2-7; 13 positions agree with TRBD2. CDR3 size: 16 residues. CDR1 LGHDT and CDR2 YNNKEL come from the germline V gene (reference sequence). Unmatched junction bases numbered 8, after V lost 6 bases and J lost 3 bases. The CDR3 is CASSQTSGGVGYEQYF. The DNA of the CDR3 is TGTGCCAGCAGTCAAACTAGCGGGGGGGTCGGCTACGAGCAGTACTTC.

The CDR3 sequence: CASSSQGTEQFF. The CDR3 DNA reads TGCGCCAGCAGCTCCCAAGGAACTGAGCAGTTCTTC. The J gene is TRBJ2-1, the V gene TRBV5-1; D remains ambiguous. In germline, CDR1 is SGHRS, CDR2 YFSETQ. Trimming took off 3 bases at V and 9 bases at J, with 10 bases between the two ends. This CDR3 has 12 residues.

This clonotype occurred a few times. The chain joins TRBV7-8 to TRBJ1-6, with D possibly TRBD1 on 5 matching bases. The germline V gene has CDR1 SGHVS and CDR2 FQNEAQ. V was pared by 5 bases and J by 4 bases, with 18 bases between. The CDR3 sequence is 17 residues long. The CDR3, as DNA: TGTGCCAGCAGCACCGTGGGGGGGTCCGGGTATAATTCACCCCTCCACTTT. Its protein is CASSTVGGSGYNSPLHF.

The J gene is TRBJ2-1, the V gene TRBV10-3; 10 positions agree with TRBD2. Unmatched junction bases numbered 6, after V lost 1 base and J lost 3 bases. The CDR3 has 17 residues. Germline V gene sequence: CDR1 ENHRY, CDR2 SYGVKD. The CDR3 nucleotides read TGTGCCATCAGTGAGTTTAGCGGGGGGAAGTTCTACAATGAGCAGTTCTTC. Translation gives CAISEFSGGKFYNEQFF.

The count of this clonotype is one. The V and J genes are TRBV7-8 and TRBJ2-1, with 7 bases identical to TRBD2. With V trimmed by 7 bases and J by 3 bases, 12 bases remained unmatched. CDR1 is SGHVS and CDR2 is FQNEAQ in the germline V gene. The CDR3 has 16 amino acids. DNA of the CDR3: TGTGCCAGCAACTTTTTGTCAAGCGGGGACTACAATGAGCAGTTCTTC. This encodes CASNFLSSGDYNEQFF.

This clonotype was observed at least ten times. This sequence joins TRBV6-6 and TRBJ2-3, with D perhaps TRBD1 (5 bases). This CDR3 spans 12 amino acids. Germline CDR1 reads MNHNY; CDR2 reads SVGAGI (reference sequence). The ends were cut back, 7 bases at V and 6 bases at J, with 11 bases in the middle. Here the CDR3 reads CASIGARDTQYF. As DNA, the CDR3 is TGTGCCAGCATAGGGGCAAGGGATACGCAGTATTTT.

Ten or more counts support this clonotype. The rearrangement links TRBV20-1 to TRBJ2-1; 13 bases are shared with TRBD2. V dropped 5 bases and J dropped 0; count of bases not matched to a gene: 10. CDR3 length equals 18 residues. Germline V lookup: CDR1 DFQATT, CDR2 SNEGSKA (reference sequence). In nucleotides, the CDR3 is TGCAGTGCTTTGACTAGCGGGGGGCCTACGAGCTCCTACAATGAGCAGTTCTTC. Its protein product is CSALTSGGPTSSYNEQFF.

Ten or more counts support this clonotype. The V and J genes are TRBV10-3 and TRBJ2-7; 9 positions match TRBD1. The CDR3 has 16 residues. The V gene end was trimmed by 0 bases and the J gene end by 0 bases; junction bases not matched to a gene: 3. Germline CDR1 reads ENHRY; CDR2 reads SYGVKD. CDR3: CAISESRGQGSYEQYF. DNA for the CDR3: TGTGCCATCAGTGAGTCAAGGGGACAGGGCTCCTACGAGCAGTACTTC.

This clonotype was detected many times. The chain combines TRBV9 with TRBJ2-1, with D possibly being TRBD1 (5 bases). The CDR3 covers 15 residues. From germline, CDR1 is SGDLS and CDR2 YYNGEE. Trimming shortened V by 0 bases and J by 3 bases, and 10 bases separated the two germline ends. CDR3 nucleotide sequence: TGTGCCAGCAGCGTAGGGCAGGGAAACTACAATGAGCAGTTCTTC. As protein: CASSVGQGNYNEQFF.

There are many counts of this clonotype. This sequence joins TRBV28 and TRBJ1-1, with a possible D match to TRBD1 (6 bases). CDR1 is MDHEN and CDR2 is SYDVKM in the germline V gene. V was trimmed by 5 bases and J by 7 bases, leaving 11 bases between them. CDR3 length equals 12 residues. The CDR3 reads CASSPRQDEAFF. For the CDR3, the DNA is TGTGCCAGCAGTCCCCGACAGGATGAAGCTTTCTTT. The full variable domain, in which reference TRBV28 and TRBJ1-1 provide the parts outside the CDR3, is DVKVTQSSRYLVKRTGEKVFLECVQDMDHENMFWYRQDPGLGLRLIYFSYDVKMKEKGDIPEGYSVSREKKERFSLILESASTNQTSMYLCASSPRQDEAFFGQGTRLTVV.